The rows below give T cell receptor beta chains drawn from one sample of a study of T cell responses to AZD1222 COVID-19 vaccine. TCRdb's table, derived via immunoSEQ multiplex PCR, lists solely in-frame clones and lacks some. The sample lists 110,000 to 150,000 clones, approximately 89% seen once, with about 4.8% in the top ten. The sample consisted of peripheral blood, taken on day 0 of AZD1222 vaccination. The receptor set was obtained from an adult in good health. Both conserved end residues are part of each CDR3. A D gene is named only where the DNA matches it firmly. Clone sizes are given selectively: once, few, many, or a class where the clone is expanded.

D: NA
V: TRBV15
size: NA
J: TRBJ2-2
DNA: TGTGCCACCAGCAGCGGGACTTCGAACACCGGGGAGCTGTTTTTT
CDR3: CATSSGTSNTGELFF

D: NA
V: TRBV19
size: NA
J: TRBJ1-1
DNA: TGTGCCAGTAGTATGGGCACTGAAGCTTTCTTT
CDR3: CASSMGTEAFF

D: TRBD2
V: TRBV7-2
size: NA
J: TRBJ2-7
DNA: TGTGCCAGCAGCTTAGAGTCCCTAGCGGGAGTGGTGTTGTACGAGCAGTACTTC
CDR3: CASSLESLAGVVLYEQYF

D: NA
V: TRBV28
size: NA
J: TRBJ1-4
DNA: TGTGCCAGCAGTCTACCCCTGACAGCGGGGGATAATGAAAAACTGTTTTTT
CDR3: CASSLPLTAGDNEKLFF

D: TRBD1
V: TRBV28
size: NA
J: TRBJ2-7
DNA: TGTGCCAGCACCGATCGCTCGACAGGGCCCCCCTACGAGCAGTACTTC
CDR3: CASTDRSTGPPYEQYF

D: NA
V: TRBV4-1
size: NA
J: TRBJ1-1
DNA: TGCGCCAGCAGCCAAGATGACTTGAGGCCAGGAGCGAACACTGAAGCTTTCTTT
CDR3: CASSQDDLRPGANTEAFF

D: NA
V: TRBV19
size: NA
J: TRBJ1-5
DNA: TGTGCCAGTAGTCCGACTAGGGGGGGGCAGAGGAATCAGCCCCAGCATTTT
CDR3: CASSPTRGGQRNQPQHF

D: TRBD1
V: TRBV6-6
size: NA
J: TRBJ2-7
DNA: TGTGCCAGCAGTCCCAACTCCGGACAGGGAAGGTCCTACGAGCAGTACTTC
CDR3: CASSPNSGQGRSYEQYF

D: NA
V: TRBV6-6
size: NA
J: TRBJ2-1
DNA: TGTGCCAGCAGGATTCTGGGGGCCCCGGGTGAGCAGTTCTTC
CDR3: CASRILGAPGEQFF

D: NA
V: TRBV21-1
size: NA
J: TRBJ2-7
DNA: TGTGCCAGCAGCATCAGGGGCAACGAGCAGTACTTC
CDR3: CASSIRGNEQYF

D: TRBD1
V: TRBV29-1
size: NA
J: TRBJ1-2
DNA: TGCAGCGTTACCCAACAGGGGGCTAGCTATGGCTACACCTTC
CDR3: CSVTQQGASYGYTF

D: TRBD2
V: TRBV25-1
size: NA
J: TRBJ2-7
DNA: TGTGCCAGCAGTGCTGCGACTAGCGGGAGACCCTACGAGCAGTACTTC
CDR3: CASSAATSGRPYEQYF

D: NA
V: TRBV25-1
size: NA
J: TRBJ2-5
DNA: TGTGCCAGCAGTGAAAGGGTCGTAGAGACCCAGTACTTC
CDR3: CASSERVVETQYF

D: NA
V: TRBV29-1
size: NA
J: TRBJ2-2
DNA: TGCAGCGTTGAGATGGGCGGCACCGGGGAGCTGTTTTTT
CDR3: CSVEMGGTGELFF

D: TRBD1
V: TRBV7-6
size: NA
J: TRBJ1-2
DNA: TGTGCCAGCAGCTTAGGTAGGACAGGACGCTATGGCTACACCTTC
CDR3: CASSLGRTGRYGYTF

D: NA
V: TRBV18
size: NA
J: TRBJ1-2
DNA: TGTGCCAGCTCATCCGCCGGTTACTATGGCTACACCTTC
CDR3: CASSSAGYYGYTF

D: NA
V: TRBV18
size: NA
J: TRBJ1-1
DNA: TGTGCCAGCTCAGGCAGACAACCGAACACTGAAGCTTTCTTT
CDR3: CASSGRQPNTEAFF

D: TRBD2
V: TRBV28
size: NA
J: TRBJ2-7
DNA: TGTGCCAGCAGTCCAAGACTAGCGGGAGTTAGGTACTTC
CDR3: CASSPRLAGVRYF

D: TRBD1
V: TRBV5-1
size: NA
J: TRBJ1-5
DNA: TGCGCCAGCAGCAGGACAGGGGTACAGCCCCAGCATTTT
CDR3: CASSRTGVQPQHF

D: NA
V: TRBV7-7
size: NA
J: TRBJ2-2
DNA: TGTGCTAGCAGCTCGAATACCGGGGAGCTGTTTTTT
CDR3: CASSSNTGELFF

D: NA
V: TRBV4-2
size: NA
J: TRBJ1-2
DNA: TGTGCCAGCAGCCAAGATTCGGGCAGCCCAAGCTATGGCTACACCTTC
CDR3: CASSQDSGSPSYGYTF

D: NA
V: TRBV24-1
size: NA
J: TRBJ2-3
DNA: TGTGCCACCAGTGATAGCGGGTACCGCACAGATACGCAGTATTTT
CDR3: CATSDSGYRTDTQYF

D: TRBD1
V: TRBV27
size: NA
J: TRBJ1-2
DNA: TGTGCCAGCAGTCCAAGGACAGGGTCGAACTATGGCTACACCTTC
CDR3: CASSPRTGSNYGYTF

D: TRBD1
V: TRBV18
size: NA
J: TRBJ1-2
DNA: TGTGCCAGCTCACCACCACGCGGGACAGGCGGGACGAACTATGGCTACACCTTC
CDR3: CASSPPRGTGGTNYGYTF

D: TRBD1
V: TRBV19
size: NA
J: TRBJ2-2
DNA: TGTGCCAGTAGTACGAGGGACAGCCATCTCACCGGGGAGCTGTTTTTT
CDR3: CASSTRDSHLTGELFF

D: NA
V: TRBV5-1
size: NA
J: TRBJ2-3
DNA: TGCGCCAGCAGGATCGGCCCCAGCACAGATACGCAGTATTTT
CDR3: CASRIGPSTDTQYF

D: NA
V: TRBV5-1
size: NA
J: TRBJ1-1
DNA: TGCGCCAGCAGCCTAGACAGGCTGAAAGCTTTCTTT
CDR3: CASSLDRLKAFF

D: TRBD1
V: TRBV30
size: NA
J: TRBJ1-6
DNA: TGTGCCTGGAGAGGTACAGGGGTCCTCTCCTATAATTCACCCCTCCACTTT
CDR3: CAWRGTGVLSYNSPLHF

D: NA
V: TRBV11-1
size: NA
J: TRBJ2-7
DNA: TGTGCCAGCAGCTTAGGGACATACTACGAGCAGTACTTC
CDR3: CASSLGTYYEQYF

D: TRBD1
V: TRBV5-1
size: NA
J: TRBJ1-2
DNA: TGCGCCAGCAGCTTGGGGGACAGGGCCTATGGCTACACCTTC
CDR3: CASSLGDRAYGYTF

D: TRBD2
V: TRBV20-1
size: NA
J: TRBJ2-3
DNA: TGCAGTGCTAGTCTGGGACTACTGCGGGCAGATACGCAGTATTTT
CDR3: CSASLGLLRADTQYF

D: TRBD1
V: TRBV30
size: NA
J: TRBJ2-2
DNA: TGTGCCTGGAGCGAGGGACAGGGGAACACCGGGGAGCTGTTTTTT
CDR3: CAWSEGQGNTGELFF

D: TRBD1
V: TRBV6-5
size: NA
J: TRBJ1-3
DNA: TGTGCCAGCAGTTGGGACAGTCAAAACACCATATATTTT
CDR3: CASSWDSQNTIYF

D: TRBD1
V: TRBV5-4
size: NA
J: TRBJ1-1
DNA: TGTGCCAGCAGCTTGGTGGGGACAGGGGGCACTGAAGCTTTCTTT
CDR3: CASSLVGTGGTEAFF

D: TRBD1
V: TRBV2
size: NA
J: TRBJ1-5
DNA: TGTGCCAGCAGCCGGGACAGGCTTCAGCCCCAGCATTTT
CDR3: CASSRDRLQPQHF

D: NA
V: TRBV6-5
size: NA
J: TRBJ1-1
DNA: TGTGCCAGCGCCAGACAGGCCCCGAACACTGAAGCTTTCTTT
CDR3: CASARQAPNTEAFF

D: TRBD1
V: TRBV27
size: NA
J: TRBJ1-6
DNA: TGTGCCAGCAGTTTATACCGGGACAGGTATAATTCACCCCTCCACTTT
CDR3: CASSLYRDRYNSPLHF

D: NA
V: TRBV19
size: NA
J: TRBJ2-2
DNA: TGTGCCAGTAGTATTGGCATAACCGGGGAGCTGTTTTTT
CDR3: CASSIGITGELFF

D: NA
V: TRBV27
size: many
J: TRBJ2-1
DNA: TGTGCCACCCGTGACCCACTGGACCCGACAACCTACAATGAGCAGTTCTTC
CDR3: CATRDPLDPTTYNEQFF

D: TRBD1
V: TRBV3-1/TRBV3-2
size: NA
J: TRBJ2-2
DNA: TGTGCCAGCAGCCCCGGGACAGGGACGAACACCGGGGAGCTGTTTTTT
CDR3: CASSPGTGTNTGELFF

D: NA
V: TRBV3-1/TRBV3-2
size: NA
J: TRBJ2-7
DNA: TGTGCCAGCAGCCAAGTAAGAGGGGGGGCCTACGAGCAGTACTTC
CDR3: CASSQVRGGAYEQYF

D: NA
V: TRBV28
size: NA
J: TRBJ2-3
DNA: TGTGCCAGCAGACGAGGCGAGGGGGGGTACACAGATACGCAGTATTTT
CDR3: CASRRGEGGYTDTQYF

D: NA
V: TRBV10-3
size: NA
J: TRBJ2-3
DNA: TGTGCCATCAGCCTCGGTATCGCAGATACGCAGTATTTT
CDR3: CAISLGIADTQYF

D: NA
V: TRBV27
size: NA
J: TRBJ2-1
DNA: TGTGCCAGCAGTTTGGACAGAGCCAATGAGCAGTTCTTC
CDR3: CASSLDRANEQFF

D: TRBD1
V: TRBV7-3
size: NA
J: TRBJ1-1
DNA: TGTGCCAGCAGCTTTAGGCCGGGACAGTTTGATTCCGGTGAAGCTTTCTTT
CDR3: CASSFRPGQFDSGEAFF

D: NA
V: TRBV14
size: NA
J: TRBJ1-3
DNA: TGTGCCAGCAGCCAAGTCCGCCCGATCAGGAGGGCTGGAAACACCATATATTTT
CDR3: CASSQVRPIRRAGNTIYF

D: TRBD2
V: TRBV9
size: NA
J: TRBJ2-1
DNA: TGTGCCAGCAGCGTTATAGCGGGAGAGGGCAATGAGCAGTTCTTC
CDR3: CASSVIAGEGNEQFF

D: TRBD1
V: TRBV9
size: NA
J: TRBJ1-6
DNA: TGTGCCAGCAGCCCGGACAGGGTTAAATCACCCCTCCACTTT
CDR3: CASSPDRVKSPLHF

D: NA
V: TRBV7-9
size: NA
J: TRBJ2-1
DNA: TGTGCCAGCAGCGACGGAGGTTTTGGTCGTTCCTCATACAATGAGCAGTTCTTC
CDR3: CASSDGGFGRSSYNEQFF

D: NA
V: TRBV9
size: few
J: TRBJ1-6
DNA: TGTGCCAGCAGCCCCCAAAAAGGGTCACCCCTCCACTTT
CDR3: CASSPQKGSPLHF

D: NA
V: TRBV6-2/TRBV6-3
size: NA
J: TRBJ1-4
DNA: TGTGCCAGCAGTCCCCGGCGGACAGTTGGCGAAAAACTGTTTTTT
CDR3: CASSPRRTVGEKLFF

D: NA
V: TRBV6-1
size: NA
J: TRBJ1-3
DNA: TGTGCCAGCAGTGAAGGCTCGGGGCCTGGAAACACCATATATTTT
CDR3: CASSEGSGPGNTIYF